The clone carrying this T cell receptor beta chain was seen only a few times. Its antigen is currently unknown. The ends lost 1 base at V and 5 bases at J; junction bases unmatched: 5. This CDR3 is built from 16 residues. Per the germline V gene, CDR1 is MNHEY and CDR2 is SMNVEV (reference sequence). Sequenced material consisted of expressed TCRB transcripts (all of the isolated RNA was reverse transcribed). Generated by immunoSEQ multiplex PCR, the TCRdb table keeps only in-frame clones and is missing some. The table has over 150,000 clones, around 8% seen once; the top ten hold about 1%. The data are from a study of beta chain features in type 1 diabetes. General observations from the study: TCRB CDR3s from Type 1 diabetes patients were moderately but significantly shorter in all four CD4+ subsets.

This chain joins TRBV27 and TRBJ2-3, with 11 bases lining up with TRBD2. The sequenced sample was central memory CD4+ T cells from blood. This TCR derives from a middle-aged woman with type 1 diabetes. The CDR3 DNA reads TGTGCCAGCAGTTTATGGCTAGCGGGAGGAGTAGATACGCAGTATTTT. This translates into CASSLWLAGGVDTQYF.